This TCR beta chain was found in a study of human versus mouse CDR3 diversity and MHC coevolution. Study outcomes and limitations: Most of the three human donors had the lowest clonal inequality.

This clone has a single count. Its antigen is not identified. V dropped 5 bases and J dropped 4; count of bases not matched to a gene: 7. Germline loops: CDR1 SGHTA, CDR2 FQGTGA. The CDR3 loop spans 16 amino acids. Assay used: immunoSEQ multiplex PCR; TCRdb lists only in-frame clones, some missing. The table records about 81,000 clones, 93% of them present only once. The V call is TRBV7-3, the J call TRBJ2-5, with 13 positions matching TRBD2. The material sequenced was naive CD4+ T cells from blood. Specified subset: CD45RO-negative CD62L-positive naive CD4 T cells. The receptor's source is a person aged 30-69 years in good health. CDR3 DNA sequence: TGTGCCAGCAGCCTAGGGACTAGCGGGGCGGGAGAGACCCAGTACTTC. The encoded protein is CASSLGTSGAGETQYF.